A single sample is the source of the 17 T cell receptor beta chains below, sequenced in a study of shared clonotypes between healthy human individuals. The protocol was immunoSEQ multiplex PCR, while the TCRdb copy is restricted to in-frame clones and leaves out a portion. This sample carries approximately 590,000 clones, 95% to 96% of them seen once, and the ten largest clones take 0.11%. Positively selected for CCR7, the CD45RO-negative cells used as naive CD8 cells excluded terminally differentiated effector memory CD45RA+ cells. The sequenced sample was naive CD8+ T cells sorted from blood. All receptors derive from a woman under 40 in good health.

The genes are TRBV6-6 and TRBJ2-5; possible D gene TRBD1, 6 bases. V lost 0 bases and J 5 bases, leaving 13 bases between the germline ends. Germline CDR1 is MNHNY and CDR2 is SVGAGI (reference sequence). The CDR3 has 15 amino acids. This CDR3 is CASSYSRQVWETQYF. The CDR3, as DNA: TGTGCCAGCAGTTACTCGAGACAGGTTTGGGAGACCCAGTACTTC.

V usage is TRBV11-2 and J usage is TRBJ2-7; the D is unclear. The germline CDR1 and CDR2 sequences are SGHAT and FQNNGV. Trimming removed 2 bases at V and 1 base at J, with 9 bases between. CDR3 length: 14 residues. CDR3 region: CASSLLSTSYEQYF. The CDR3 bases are TGTGCCAGCAGCTTATTATCCACTTCCTACGAGCAGTACTTC.

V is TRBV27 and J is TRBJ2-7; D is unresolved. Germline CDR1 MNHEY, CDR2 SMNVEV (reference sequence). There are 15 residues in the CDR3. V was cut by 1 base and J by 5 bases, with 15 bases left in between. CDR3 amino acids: CASSLWAIPRHEQYF. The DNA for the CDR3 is TGTGCCAGCAGTTTATGGGCGATCCCCCGCCACGAGCAGTACTTC.

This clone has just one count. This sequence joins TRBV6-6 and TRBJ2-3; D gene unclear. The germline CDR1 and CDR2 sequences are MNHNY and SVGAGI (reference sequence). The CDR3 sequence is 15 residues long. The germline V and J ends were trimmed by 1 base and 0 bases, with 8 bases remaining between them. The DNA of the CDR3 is TGTGCCAGCAGTTACTTCCACCCGAGCACAGATACGCAGTATTTT. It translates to CASSYFHPSTDTQYF.

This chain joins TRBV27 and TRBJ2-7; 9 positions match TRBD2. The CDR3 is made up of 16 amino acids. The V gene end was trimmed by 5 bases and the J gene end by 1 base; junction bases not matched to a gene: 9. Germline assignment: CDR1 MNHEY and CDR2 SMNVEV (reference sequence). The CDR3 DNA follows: TGTGCCAGCAGTCTGTTGAAAGCGGGAGGATCCTACGAGCAGTACTTC. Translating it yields CASSLLKAGGSYEQYF.

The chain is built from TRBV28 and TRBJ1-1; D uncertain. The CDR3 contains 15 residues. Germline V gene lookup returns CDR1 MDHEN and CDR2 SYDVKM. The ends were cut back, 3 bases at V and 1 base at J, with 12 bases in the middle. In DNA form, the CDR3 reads TGTGCCAGCAGTTTGGTATTTGCAGGGAACACTGAAGCTTTCTTT. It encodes CASSLVFAGNTEAFF.

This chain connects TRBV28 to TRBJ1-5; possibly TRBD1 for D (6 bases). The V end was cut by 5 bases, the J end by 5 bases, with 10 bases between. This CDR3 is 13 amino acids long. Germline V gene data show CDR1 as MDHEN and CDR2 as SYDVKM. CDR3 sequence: CASSGTTDQPQHF. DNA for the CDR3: TGTGCCAGCAGTGGGACAACGGATCAGCCCCAGCATTTT.

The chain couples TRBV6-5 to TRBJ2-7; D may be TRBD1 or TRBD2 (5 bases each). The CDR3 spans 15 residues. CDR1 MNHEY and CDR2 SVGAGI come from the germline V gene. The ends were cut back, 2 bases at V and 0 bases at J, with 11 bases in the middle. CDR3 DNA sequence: TGTGCCAGCAGTTACATTGAGGGGAGCTCCTACGAGCAGTACTTC. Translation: CASSYIEGSSYEQYF.

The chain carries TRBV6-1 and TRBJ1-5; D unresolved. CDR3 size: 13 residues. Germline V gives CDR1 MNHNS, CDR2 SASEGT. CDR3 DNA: TGTGCAACAGAGGCGGTGTACTATCAGCCCCAGCATTTT. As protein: CATEAVYYQPQHF.

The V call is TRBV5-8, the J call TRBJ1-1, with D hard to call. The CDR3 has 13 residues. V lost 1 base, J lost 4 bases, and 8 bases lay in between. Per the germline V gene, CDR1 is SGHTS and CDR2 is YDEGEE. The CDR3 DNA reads TGTGCCAGCAGCTTGCCGGGGAGCACTGAAGCTTTCTTT. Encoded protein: CASSLPGSTEAFF.

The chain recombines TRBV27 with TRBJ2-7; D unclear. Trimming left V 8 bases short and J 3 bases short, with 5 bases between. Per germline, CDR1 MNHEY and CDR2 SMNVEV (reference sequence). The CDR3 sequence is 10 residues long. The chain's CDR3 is CASGVYEQYF. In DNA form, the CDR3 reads TGTGCCAGCGGTGTCTACGAGCAGTACTTC.

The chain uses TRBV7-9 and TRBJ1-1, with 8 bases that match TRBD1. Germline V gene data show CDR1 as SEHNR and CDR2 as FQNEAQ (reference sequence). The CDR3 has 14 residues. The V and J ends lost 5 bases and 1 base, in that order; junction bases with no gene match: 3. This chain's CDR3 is CASSRDRTNTEAFF. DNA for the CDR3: TGTGCCAGCAGCAGGGACAGGACGAACACTGAAGCTTTCTTT.

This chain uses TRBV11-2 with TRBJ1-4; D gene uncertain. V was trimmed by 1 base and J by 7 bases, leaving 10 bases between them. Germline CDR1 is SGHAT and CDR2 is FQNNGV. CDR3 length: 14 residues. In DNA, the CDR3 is TGTGCCAGCAGCTTAGGGTTGGGTGTTGAAAAACTGTTTTTT. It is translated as CASSLGLGVEKLFF.

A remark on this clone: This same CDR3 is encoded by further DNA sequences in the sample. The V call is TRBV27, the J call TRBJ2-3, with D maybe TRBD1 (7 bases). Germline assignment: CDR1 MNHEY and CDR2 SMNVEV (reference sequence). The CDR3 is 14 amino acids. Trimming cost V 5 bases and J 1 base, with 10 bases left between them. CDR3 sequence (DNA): TGTGCCAGCAGTGACAGGGAGGGCACAGATACGCAGTATTTT. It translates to CASSDREGTDTQYF.

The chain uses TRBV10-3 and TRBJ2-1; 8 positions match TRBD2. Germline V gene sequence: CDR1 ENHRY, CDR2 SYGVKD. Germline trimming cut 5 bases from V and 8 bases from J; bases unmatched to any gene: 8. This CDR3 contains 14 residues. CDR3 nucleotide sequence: TGTGCCATCAGTACCGGGACTAGTAACGATGAGCAGTTCTTC. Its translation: CAISTGTSNDEQFF.

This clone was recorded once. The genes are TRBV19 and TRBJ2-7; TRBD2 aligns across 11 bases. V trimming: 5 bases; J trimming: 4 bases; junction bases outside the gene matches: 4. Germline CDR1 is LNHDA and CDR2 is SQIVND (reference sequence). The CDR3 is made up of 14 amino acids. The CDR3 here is CASSWGLADYEQYF. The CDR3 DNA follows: TGTGCCAGTAGTTGGGGACTAGCGGATTACGAGCAGTACTTC.

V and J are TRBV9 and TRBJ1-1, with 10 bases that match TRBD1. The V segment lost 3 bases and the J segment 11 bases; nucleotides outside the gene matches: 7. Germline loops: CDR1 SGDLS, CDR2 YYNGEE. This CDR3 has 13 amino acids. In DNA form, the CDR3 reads TGTGCCAGCAGCGCCGGGACAGGGGAGGTGGCTTTCTTT. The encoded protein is CASSAGTGEVAFF.